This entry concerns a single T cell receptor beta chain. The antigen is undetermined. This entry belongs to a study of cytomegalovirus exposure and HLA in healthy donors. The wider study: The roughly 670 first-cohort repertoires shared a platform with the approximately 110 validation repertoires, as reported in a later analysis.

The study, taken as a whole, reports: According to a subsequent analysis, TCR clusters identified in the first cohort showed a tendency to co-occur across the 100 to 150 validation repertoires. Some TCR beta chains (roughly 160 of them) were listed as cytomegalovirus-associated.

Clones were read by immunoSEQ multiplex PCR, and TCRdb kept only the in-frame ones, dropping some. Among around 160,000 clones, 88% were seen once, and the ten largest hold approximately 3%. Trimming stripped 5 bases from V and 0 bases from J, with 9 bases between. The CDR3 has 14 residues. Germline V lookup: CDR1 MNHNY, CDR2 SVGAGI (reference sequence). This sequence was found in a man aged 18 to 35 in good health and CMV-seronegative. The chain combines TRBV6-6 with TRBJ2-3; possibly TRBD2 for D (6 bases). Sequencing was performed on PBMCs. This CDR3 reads CASSKGGSTDTQYF. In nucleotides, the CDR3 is TGTGCCAGCAGTAAGGGAGGTAGCACAGATACGCAGTATTTT.